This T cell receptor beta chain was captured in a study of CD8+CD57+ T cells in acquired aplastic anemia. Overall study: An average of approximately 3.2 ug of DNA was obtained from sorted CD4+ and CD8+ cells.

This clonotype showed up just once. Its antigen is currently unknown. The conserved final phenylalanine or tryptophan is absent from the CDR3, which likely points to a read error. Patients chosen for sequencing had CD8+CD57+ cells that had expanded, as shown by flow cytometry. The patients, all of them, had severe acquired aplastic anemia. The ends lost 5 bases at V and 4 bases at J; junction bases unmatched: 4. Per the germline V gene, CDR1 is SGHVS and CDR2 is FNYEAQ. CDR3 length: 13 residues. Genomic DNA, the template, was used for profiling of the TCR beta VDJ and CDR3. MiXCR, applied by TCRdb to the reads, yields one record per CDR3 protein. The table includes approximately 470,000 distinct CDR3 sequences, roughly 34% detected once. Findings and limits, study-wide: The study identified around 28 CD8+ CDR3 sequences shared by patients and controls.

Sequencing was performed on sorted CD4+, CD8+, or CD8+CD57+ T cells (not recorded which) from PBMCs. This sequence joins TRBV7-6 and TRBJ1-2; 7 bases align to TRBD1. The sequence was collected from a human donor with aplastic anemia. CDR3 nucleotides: TGTGCCAGCAGCCCCGACAGGGTCTATGGCTACACCATC. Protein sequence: CASSPDRVYGYTI.